This passage covers 25 T cell receptor beta chains from one sample sequenced in a study. Using its own MiXCR run on the RT-PCR reads, TCRdb lists one record per CDR3 protein. Among about 700,000 distinct CDR3 sequences, 14% were seen once, and the ten largest hold 3% to 4.5%. Sequenced sample: memory CD4+ T cells from blood. These receptors all come from a female donor in good health, serving as a healthy control.

Only a few counts were recorded for this clonotype. The chain links TRBV7-2 to TRBJ1-5, with 9 bases lining up with TRBD1. The length of the CDR3 is 17 residues. Germline V lookup: CDR1 SGHTA, CDR2 FQGNSA. With 5 bases clipped from V and 1 base from J, the junction kept 9 bases outside the gene matches. This CDR3 is CASSLLPGQGSNQPQHF. In DNA, the CDR3 is TGTGCCAGCAGCCTACTCCCAGGACAGGGGAGCAATCAGCCCCAGCATTTT.

The rearrangement links TRBV6-5 to TRBJ1-1; TRBD1 aligns across 8 bases. Germline V gives CDR1 MNHEY, CDR2 SVGAGI. Trimming at V came to 6 bases and at J to 5 bases, leaving 8 bases not matched to a gene. The length of the CDR3 is 14 residues. The CDR3 region is CASSSQGGRTEAFF. Written as DNA, the CDR3 is TGTGCCAGCAGCTCACAGGGGGGGAGGACTGAAGCTTTCTTT.

This sequence joins TRBV7-2 and TRBJ1-3; D unclear. Trimming shortened V by 5 bases and J by 0 bases, and 14 bases separated the two germline ends. Germline values: CDR1 SGHTA, CDR2 FQGNSA. The CDR3 has 16 residues. CDR3 sequence: CASSPYQPSSGNTIYF. The CDR3 DNA reads as TGTGCCAGCAGCCCCTACCAACCGAGCTCTGGAAACACCATATATTTT.

In its sample, this clonotype was seen many times. The genes are TRBV20-1 and TRBJ1-1; perhaps TRBD1 as D (6 bases). CDR3 length: 13 residues. Looked up from germline, CDR1 is DFQATT and CDR2 is SNEGSKA (reference sequence). The V end was cut by 6 bases, the J end by 1 base, with 12 bases between. The CDR3 reads CSAGGQANTEAFF. CDR3 sequence (DNA): TGCAGTGCGGGGGGACAAGCGAACACTGAAGCTTTCTTT.

This chain uses TRBV20-1 with TRBJ2-5; D is unresolved. The CDR3 covers 14 residues. Germline lookup yields CDR1 DFQATT and CDR2 SNEGSKA (reference sequence). Trimming took off 0 bases at V and 4 bases at J, with 12 bases between the two ends. CDR3 sequence (DNA): TGCAGTGCTAGAGATCGGACGGTGAGAGAGACCCAGTACTTC. It translates to CSARDRTVRETQYF.

Written as DNA, the CDR3 is TGTGCCAGCAGTTCAACGGGACTAGCGGCCGACAATGAGCAGTTCTTC. It encodes CASSSTGLAADNEQFF. This chain uses TRBV28 with TRBJ2-1; 11 bases are a match to TRBD2. The length of the CDR3 is 16 residues. The germline gives CDR1 MDHEN, CDR2 SYDVKM. V shed 4 bases and J 5 bases; nucleotides not matched to a gene: 7.

This clonotype was detected a few times. The chain carries TRBV4-1 and TRBJ2-1; 15 bases line up with TRBD2. The germline V gene has CDR1 MGHRA and CDR2 YSYEKL. V dropped 5 bases and J dropped 9; count of bases not matched to a gene: 11. This CDR3 spans 17 amino acids. The CDR3 loop reads CASSDTGTSGRFGEQFF. CDR3 DNA sequence: TGCGCCAGCAGCGATACCGGGACTAGCGGGAGGTTCGGTGAGCAGTTCTTC.

This clonotype was seen many times. This chain joins TRBV20-1 and TRBJ2-3, with 8 bases lining up with TRBD1. Germline values: CDR1 DFQATT, CDR2 SNEGSKA (reference sequence). The CDR3 has 13 residues. The junction had 0 bases not matched to a gene; V was cut back by 3 bases and J by 1 base. CDR3 bases: TGCAGTGCTAGGACAGGGGGCACAGATACGCAGTATTTT. It translates to CSARTGGTDTQYF.

The rearrangement joins TRBV20-1 to TRBJ2-3; possible D gene TRBD2, 6 bases. The CDR3 length is 15 residues. The V gene lost 3 bases and the J gene lost 4 bases, with 17 bases spanning the gap. Germline CDR1 reads DFQATT; CDR2 reads SNEGSKA (reference sequence). CDR3 region: CSARATSRNSDTQYF. The CDR3 DNA reads TGCAGTGCTAGGGCCACTAGCCGGAACTCAGATACGCAGTATTTT.

A few counts support this clonotype. The gene calls are TRBV5-6 and TRBJ1-5, with 7 bases fitting TRBD1. The CDR3 consists of 15 residues. Germline CDR1 is SGHDT and CDR2 is YYEEEE. The V segment lost 4 bases and the J segment 3 bases; nucleotides outside the gene matches: 7. Written as DNA, the CDR3 is TGTGCCAGCAGCATTACAGGGGCCCCCAATCAGCCCCAGCATTTT. Translating gives CASSITGAPNQPQHF.

This clonotype was detected only a few times. The gene calls are TRBV7-2 and TRBJ2-7, with 9 bases identical to TRBD2. This CDR3 has 14 amino acids. V was pared by 4 bases and J by 3 bases, with 4 bases of the junction left unmatched. Germline V gene lookup returns CDR1 SGHTA and CDR2 FQGNSA. CDR3 DNA sequence: TGTGCCAGCAGCTCGACTAGCGGCCACTACGAGCAGTACTTC. Residues: CASSSTSGHYEQYF.

Here the CDR3 DNA reads TGTGCCAGCAACCCGGGACTGGACACCGGGGAGCTGTTTTTT. Translation: CASNPGLDTGELFF. V gene TRBV7-2 combines with J gene TRBJ2-2, with D perhaps TRBD2 (6 bases). V gave up 7 bases and J gave up 3 bases, with 12 bases separating them. CDR1 and CDR2 (germline): SGHTA, FQGNSA. This CDR3 has 14 amino acids.

V usage is TRBV7-9 and J usage is TRBJ1-4, with D tentatively TRBD1 (6 bases). Germline V gene data show CDR1 as SEHNR and CDR2 as FQNEAQ (reference sequence). The CDR3 is 15 residues long. V was clipped by 5 bases and J by 0 bases, with 10 bases between them. The chain's CDR3 is CASSPDSPTNEKLFF. The CDR3, as DNA: TGTGCCAGCAGCCCGGACAGTCCAACTAATGAAAAACTGTTTTTT.

This clonotype was detected a few times. The chain combines TRBV4-2 with TRBJ1-2; 7 positions match TRBD1. The germline CDR1 and CDR2 sequences are LGHNA and YNFKEQ. Unmatched junction bases numbered 6, after V lost 4 bases and J lost 1 base. There are 15 residues in the CDR3. CDR3 nucleotide sequence: TGTGCCAGCAGCCCCCAGGGGGATAGTAACTATGGCTACACCTTC. Translated, it gives CASSPQGDSNYGYTF.

The V and J genes are TRBV28 and TRBJ1-2; 7 nucleotides match TRBD1. J lost 4 bases, V lost 10 bases, and 9 bases had no gene match. The CDR3 length is 13 residues. The germline gives CDR1 MDHEN, CDR2 SYDVKM. This chain's CDR3 is CATPRGGGYGYTF. In nucleotides, the CDR3 is TGTGCCACCCCCAGGGGGGGCGGCTATGGCTACACCTTC.

This clonotype showed up just a few times. The rearrangement uses TRBV7-2 and TRBJ2-1, with 11 bases identical to TRBD2. The V gene's germline CDR1 is SGHTA and CDR2 FQGNSA. The CDR3 is 15 amino acids. The junction had 5 bases not matched to a gene; V was cut back by 1 base and J by 9 bases. The CDR3 nucleotides read TGTGCCAGCAGCTTAGACAGACTAGCGGGAACTGAGCAGTTCTTC. Translated: CASSLDRLAGTEQFF.

This clonotype came up a few times. This chain connects TRBV24-1 to TRBJ2-7; the D gene is possibly TRBD1 (5 bases). CDR3 size: 14 residues. V lost 4 bases and J 2 bases, leaving 11 bases between the germline ends. Germline V gives CDR1 KGHDR, CDR2 SFDVKD. CDR3 nucleotides: TGTGCCACCAGTGACCGGACAAGGGCCTACGAGCAGTACTTC. It yields the protein CATSDRTRAYEQYF.

This chain connects TRBV28 to TRBJ2-7, with unresolved D. V lost 3 bases to trimming and J lost 4 bases, with 7 bases between them. Germline lookup yields CDR1 MDHEN and CDR2 SYDVKM. The CDR3 length is 12 residues. In DNA, the CDR3 is TGTGCCAGCAGTTTTTGGTATTACGAGCAGTACTTC. This codes for CASSFWYYEQYF.

The chain joins TRBV20-1 to TRBJ1-2; no clear D gene. Germline CDR1 is DFQATT and CDR2 is SNEGSKA (reference sequence). This CDR3 has 12 residues. Trimming stripped 3 bases from V and 8 bases from J, with 13 bases between. In DNA, the CDR3 is TGCAGTGCTAGGAGCTCCGTGGGCGGCTACACCTTC. Encoded protein: CSARSSVGGYTF.

The chain uses TRBV6-5 and TRBJ2-1; D assignment may be TRBD1 or TRBD2 (5 bases each). The CDR3 runs to 15 residues. V was shortened by 6 bases and J by 3 bases, with 15 bases between the two germline ends. Germline assignment: CDR1 MNHEY and CDR2 SVGAGI. For the CDR3, the DNA is TGTGCCAGCAGAAACGGGGCGATAAACTACAATGAGCAGTTCTTC. Translating gives CASRNGAINYNEQFF.

Only a few counts were recorded for this clonotype. J is TRBJ1-1 and V is TRBV20-1; 7 bases are a match to TRBD1. Germline CDR1 and CDR2: DFQATT and SNEGSKA (reference sequence). The trim removed 0 bases at V and 3 bases at J, leaving 7 bases unmatched. The CDR3 runs to 15 residues. The CDR3: CSARDPQGRDTEAFF. As DNA, the CDR3 is TGCAGTGCTAGAGACCCACAGGGGCGGGACACTGAAGCTTTCTTT.

The CDR3 coding sequence is TGTGCCAGCAGTTTATACCCCCGGACAGGATGGGGAGAGACCCAGTACTTC. Amino acid sequence: CASSLYPRTGWGETQYF. The rearrangement uses TRBV28 and TRBJ2-5, with 7 bases lining up with TRBD1. Germline CDR1 is MDHEN and CDR2 is SYDVKM. The CDR3 loop spans 17 amino acids. V was pared by 1 base and J by 4 bases, with 12 bases of the junction left unmatched.

This clonotype was seen a handful of times. The rearrangement joins TRBV20-1 to TRBJ2-1, with TRBD2 matching 13 bases. The V gene end was trimmed by 6 bases and the J gene end by 9 bases; junction bases not matched to a gene: 5. Germline CDR1 and CDR2: DFQATT and SNEGSKA (reference sequence). This CDR3 is 13 amino acids long. The CDR3 DNA reads TGCAGTGCGAGGACTAGCGGGAGTGGTGAGCAGTTCTTC. Its protein product is CSARTSGSGEQFF.

In this sample, this clonotype turned up a few times. The J gene is TRBJ2-5, the V gene TRBV24-1, with 11 bases fitting TRBD1. The CDR3 covers 15 residues. V was clipped by 3 bases and J by 3 bases; unmatched bases: 2. Germline values: CDR1 KGHDR, CDR2 SFDVKD. The CDR3 sequence: CATSDRTGGEETQYF. The CDR3 nucleotides read TGTGCCACCAGTGATCGGACAGGGGGCGAAGAGACCCAGTACTTC.

Notes on this clonotype: The junction departs from the called germline gene at one end, perhaps through a read error. This chain joins TRBV6-5 and TRBJ2-1, with 8 bases that match TRBD1. Germline assignment: CDR1 MNHEY and CDR2 SVGAGI. The CDR3 has 13 residues. Here the CDR3 reads CASSYTTGEVRVF. The CDR3, as DNA: TGTGCCAGCAGTTACACGACAGGGGAGGTTAGAGTTTTC.